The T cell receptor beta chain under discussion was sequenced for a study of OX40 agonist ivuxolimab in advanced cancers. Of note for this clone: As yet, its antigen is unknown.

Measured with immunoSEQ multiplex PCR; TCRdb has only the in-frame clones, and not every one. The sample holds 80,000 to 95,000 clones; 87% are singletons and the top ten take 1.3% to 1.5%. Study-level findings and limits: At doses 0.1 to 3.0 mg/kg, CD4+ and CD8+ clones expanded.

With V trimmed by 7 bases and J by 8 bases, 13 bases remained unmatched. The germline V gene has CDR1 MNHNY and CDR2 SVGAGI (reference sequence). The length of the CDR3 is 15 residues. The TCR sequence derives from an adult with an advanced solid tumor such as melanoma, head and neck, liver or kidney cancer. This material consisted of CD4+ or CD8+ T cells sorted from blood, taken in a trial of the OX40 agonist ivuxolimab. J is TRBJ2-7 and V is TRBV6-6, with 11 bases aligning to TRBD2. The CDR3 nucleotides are TGTGCCAGCACCTCTACGGAACTAGCGGGAGTGAAGCAGTACTTC. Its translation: CASTSTELAGVKQYF.